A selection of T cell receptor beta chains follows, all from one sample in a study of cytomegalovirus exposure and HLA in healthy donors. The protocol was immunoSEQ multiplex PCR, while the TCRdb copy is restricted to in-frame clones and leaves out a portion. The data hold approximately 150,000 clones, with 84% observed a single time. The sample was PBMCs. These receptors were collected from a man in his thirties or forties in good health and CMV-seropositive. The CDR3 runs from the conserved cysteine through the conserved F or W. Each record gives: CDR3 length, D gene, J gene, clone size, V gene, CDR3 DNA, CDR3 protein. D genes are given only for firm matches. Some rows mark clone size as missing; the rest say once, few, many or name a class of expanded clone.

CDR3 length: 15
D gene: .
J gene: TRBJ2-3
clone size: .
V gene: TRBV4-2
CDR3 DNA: TGTGCCAGCAGCCCCGAGCACAGAAGCACAGATACGCAGTATTTT
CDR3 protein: CASSPEHRSTDTQYF

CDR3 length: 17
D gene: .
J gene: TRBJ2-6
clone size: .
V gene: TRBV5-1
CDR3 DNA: TGCGCCAGCAGCTTGGATCAGGATCCCTCTGGGGCCAACGTCCTGACTTTC
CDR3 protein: CASSLDQDPSGANVLTF

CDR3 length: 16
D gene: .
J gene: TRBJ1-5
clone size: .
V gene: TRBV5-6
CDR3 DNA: TGTGCCAGCAGCAGAGGACAGATATTAGGGAATCAGCCCCAGCATTTT
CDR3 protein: CASSRGQILGNQPQHF

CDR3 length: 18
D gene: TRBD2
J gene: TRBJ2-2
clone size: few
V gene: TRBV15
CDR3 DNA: TGTGCCACCAGCAGGACGTCGACTAGCGGCTTGAACACCGGGGAGCTGTTTTTT
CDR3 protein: CATSRTSTSGLNTGELFF

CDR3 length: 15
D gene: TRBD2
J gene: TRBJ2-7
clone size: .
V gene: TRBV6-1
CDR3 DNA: TGTGCCAGCAGTGCGGCTAGCGGGAGTTACAACGAGCAGTACTTC
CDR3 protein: CASSAASGSYNEQYF

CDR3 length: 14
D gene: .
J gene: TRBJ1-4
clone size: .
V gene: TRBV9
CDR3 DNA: TGTGCCAGCAGCGCGGACAGTGTTAATGAAAAACTGTTTTTT
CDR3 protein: CASSADSVNEKLFF

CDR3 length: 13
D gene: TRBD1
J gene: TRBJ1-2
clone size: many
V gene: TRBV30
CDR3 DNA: TGTGCCTGGACCGGACAGGGGGCGGCTGGCTACACCTTC
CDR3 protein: CAWTGQGAAGYTF

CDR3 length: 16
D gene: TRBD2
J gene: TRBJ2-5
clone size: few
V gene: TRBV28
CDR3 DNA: TGTGCCAGCAGTACGGGACTAGCGACCCGGACAGAGACCCAGTACTTC
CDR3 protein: CASSTGLATRTETQYF

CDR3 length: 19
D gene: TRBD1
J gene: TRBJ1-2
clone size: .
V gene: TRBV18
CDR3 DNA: TGTGCCAGCTCACTACCCCCCGGGACAGGGGGCGGTCCGGCCTATGGCTACACCTTC
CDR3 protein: CASSLPPGTGGGPAYGYTF

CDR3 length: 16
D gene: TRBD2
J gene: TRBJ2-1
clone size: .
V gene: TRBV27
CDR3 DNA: TGTGCCAGCATCGGGTTAGCGGGAATCACCTACAATGAGCAGTTCTTC
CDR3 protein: CASIGLAGITYNEQFF

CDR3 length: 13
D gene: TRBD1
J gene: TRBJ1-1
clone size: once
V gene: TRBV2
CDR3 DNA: TGTGCCAGCATTGGAATAGGGGGCTATAAGGCTTTCTTT
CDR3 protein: CASIGIGGYKAFF

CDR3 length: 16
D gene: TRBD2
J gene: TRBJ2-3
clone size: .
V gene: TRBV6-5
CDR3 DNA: TGTGCCAGCAGTTCCGTTACTAGCGTTAGCACAGATACGCAGTATTTT
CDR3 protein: CASSSVTSVSTDTQYF

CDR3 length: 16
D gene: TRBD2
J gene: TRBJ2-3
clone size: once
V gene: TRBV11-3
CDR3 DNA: TGTGCCAGCAGCAAGACTAGCGGGAGAATACCAGATACGCAGTATTTT
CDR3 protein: CASSKTSGRIPDTQYF

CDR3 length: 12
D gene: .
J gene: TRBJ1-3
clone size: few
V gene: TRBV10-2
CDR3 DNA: TGCGCCAGCAGTGACCCGGGAAACACCATATATTTT
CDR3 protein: CASSDPGNTIYF

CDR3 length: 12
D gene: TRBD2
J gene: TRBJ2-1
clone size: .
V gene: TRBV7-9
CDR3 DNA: TGTGGGGGCGGGAGCTCCTACAATGAGCAGTTCTTC
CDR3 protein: CGGGSSYNEQFF

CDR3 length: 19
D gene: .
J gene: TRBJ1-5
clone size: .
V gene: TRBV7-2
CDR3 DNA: TGTGCCAGCAGCTTAGGTTCGAGACAGACATTACCTAGCAATCAGCCCCAGCATTTT
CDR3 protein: CASSLGSRQTLPSNQPQHF

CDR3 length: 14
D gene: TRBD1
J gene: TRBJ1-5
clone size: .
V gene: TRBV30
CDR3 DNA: TGTGCCTGGAGTAAACAGGGGGCAGGGCAGCCCCAGCATTTT
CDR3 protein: CAWSKQGAGQPQHF

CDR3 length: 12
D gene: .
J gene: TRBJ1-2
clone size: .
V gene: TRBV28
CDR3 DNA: TGTGCCAGTCAGAAGATGAACTATGGCTACACCTTC
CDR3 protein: CASQKMNYGYTF

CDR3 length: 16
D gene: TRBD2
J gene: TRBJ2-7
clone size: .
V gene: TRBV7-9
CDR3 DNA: TGTGCCAGCAGCTTGGGTATAGCGGGAGGTTTCTACGAGCAGTACTTC
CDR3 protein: CASSLGIAGGFYEQYF

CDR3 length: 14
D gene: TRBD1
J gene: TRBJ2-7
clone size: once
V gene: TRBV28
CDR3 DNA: TGTGCCAGCAGTTTGGGACAGGGAATATACGAGCAGTACTTC
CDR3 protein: CASSLGQGIYEQYF

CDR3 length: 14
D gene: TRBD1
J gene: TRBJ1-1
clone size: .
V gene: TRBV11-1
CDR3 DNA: TGTGCCAGCAGCTTAGACAGGGGCAACACTGAAGCTTTCTTT
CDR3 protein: CASSLDRGNTEAFF

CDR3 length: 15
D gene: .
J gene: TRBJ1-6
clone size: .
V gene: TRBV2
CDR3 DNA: TGTGCCAGCACTTGGGGGGACCCCGGTAATTCACCCCTCCACTTT
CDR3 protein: CASTWGDPGNSPLHF

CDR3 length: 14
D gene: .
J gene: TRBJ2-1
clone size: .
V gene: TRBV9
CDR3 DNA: TGTGCCAGCAGCGTAGGCGGCTACGTCAATGAGCAGTTCTTC
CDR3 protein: CASSVGGYVNEQFF

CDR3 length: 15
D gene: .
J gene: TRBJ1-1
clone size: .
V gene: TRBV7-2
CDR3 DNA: TGTGCCAGCAGCCCGCTCGGACAGTCAAGCACTGAAGCTTTCTTT
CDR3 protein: CASSPLGQSSTEAFF

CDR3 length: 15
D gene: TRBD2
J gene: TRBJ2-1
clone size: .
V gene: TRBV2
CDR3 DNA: TGTGCCAGCAGGGAGGGACTAGCGGGTGGGTATAAGCAGTTCTTC
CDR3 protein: CASREGLAGGYKQFF